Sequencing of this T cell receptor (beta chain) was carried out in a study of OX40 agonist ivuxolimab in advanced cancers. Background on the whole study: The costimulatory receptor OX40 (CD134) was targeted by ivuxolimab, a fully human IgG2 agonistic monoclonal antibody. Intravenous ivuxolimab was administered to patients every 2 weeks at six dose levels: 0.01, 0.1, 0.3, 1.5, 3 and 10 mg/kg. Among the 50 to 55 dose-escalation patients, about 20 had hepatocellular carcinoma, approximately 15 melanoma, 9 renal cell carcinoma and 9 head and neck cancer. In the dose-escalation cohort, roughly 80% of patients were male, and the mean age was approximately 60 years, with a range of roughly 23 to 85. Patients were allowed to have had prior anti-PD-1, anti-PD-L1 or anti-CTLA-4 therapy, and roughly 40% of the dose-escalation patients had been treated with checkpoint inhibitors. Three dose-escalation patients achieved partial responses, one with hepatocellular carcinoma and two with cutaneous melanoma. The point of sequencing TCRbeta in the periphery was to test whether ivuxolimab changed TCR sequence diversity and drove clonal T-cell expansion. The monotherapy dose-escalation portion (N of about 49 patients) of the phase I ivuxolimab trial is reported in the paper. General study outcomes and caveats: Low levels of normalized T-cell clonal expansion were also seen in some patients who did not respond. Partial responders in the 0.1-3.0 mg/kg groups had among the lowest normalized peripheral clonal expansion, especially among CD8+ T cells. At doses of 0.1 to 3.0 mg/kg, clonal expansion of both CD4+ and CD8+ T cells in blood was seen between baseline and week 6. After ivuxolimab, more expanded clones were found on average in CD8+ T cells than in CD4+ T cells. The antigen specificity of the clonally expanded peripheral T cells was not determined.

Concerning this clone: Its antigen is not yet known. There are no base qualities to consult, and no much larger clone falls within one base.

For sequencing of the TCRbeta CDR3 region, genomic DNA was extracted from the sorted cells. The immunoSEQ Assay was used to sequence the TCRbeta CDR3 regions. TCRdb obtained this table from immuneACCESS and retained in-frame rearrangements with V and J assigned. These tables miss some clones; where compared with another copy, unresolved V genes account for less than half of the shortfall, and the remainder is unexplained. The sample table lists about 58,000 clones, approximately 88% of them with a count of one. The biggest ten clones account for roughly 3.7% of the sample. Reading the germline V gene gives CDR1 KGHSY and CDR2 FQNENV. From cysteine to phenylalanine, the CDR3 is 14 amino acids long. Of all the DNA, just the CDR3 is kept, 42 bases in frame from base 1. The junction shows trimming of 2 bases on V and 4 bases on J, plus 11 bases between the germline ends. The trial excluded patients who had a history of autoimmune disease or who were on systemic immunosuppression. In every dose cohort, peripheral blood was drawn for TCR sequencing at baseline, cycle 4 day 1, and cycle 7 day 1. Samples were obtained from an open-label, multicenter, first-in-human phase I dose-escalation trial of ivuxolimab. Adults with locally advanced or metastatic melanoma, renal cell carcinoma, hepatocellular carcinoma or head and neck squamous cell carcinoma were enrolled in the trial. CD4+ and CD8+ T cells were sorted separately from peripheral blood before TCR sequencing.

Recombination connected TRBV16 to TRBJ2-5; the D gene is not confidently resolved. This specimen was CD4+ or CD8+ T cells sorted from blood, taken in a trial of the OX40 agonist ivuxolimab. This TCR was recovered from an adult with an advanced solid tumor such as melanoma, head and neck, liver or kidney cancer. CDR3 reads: CASSQVRLRETQYF. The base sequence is TGTGCCAGCAGCCAAGTACGCCTTCGAGAGACCCAGTACTTC.